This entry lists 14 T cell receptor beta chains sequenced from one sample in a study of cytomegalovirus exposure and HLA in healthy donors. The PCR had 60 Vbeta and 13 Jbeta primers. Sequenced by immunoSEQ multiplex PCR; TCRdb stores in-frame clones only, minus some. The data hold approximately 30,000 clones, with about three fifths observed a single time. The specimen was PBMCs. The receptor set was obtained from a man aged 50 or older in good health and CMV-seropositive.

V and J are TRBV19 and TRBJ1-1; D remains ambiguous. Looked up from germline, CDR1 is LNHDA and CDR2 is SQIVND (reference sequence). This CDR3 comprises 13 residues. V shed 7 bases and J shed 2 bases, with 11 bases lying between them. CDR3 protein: CASISRVNTEAFF. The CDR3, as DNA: TGTGCCAGTATCTCGAGAGTAAACACTGAAGCTTTCTTT.

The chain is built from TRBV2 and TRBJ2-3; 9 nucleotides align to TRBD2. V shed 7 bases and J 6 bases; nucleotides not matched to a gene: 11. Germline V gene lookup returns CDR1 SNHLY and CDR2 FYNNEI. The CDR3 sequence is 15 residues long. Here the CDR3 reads CASTLGGLAGDTQYF. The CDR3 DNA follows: TGTGCCAGCACTTTGGGGGGGCTAGCGGGGGATACGCAGTATTTT. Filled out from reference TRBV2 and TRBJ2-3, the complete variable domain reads EPEVTQTPSHQVTQMGQEVILRCVPISNHLYFYWYRQILGQKVEFLVSFYNNEISEKSEIFDDQFSVERPDGSNFTLKIRSTKLEDSAMYFCASTLGGLAGDTQYFGPGTRLTVL.

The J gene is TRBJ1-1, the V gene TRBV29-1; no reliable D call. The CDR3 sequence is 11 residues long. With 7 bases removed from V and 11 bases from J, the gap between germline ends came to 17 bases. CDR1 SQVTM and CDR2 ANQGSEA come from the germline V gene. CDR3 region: CSAQPGGGAFF. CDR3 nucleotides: TGCAGCGCCCAACCTGGAGGAGGTGCTTTCTTT.

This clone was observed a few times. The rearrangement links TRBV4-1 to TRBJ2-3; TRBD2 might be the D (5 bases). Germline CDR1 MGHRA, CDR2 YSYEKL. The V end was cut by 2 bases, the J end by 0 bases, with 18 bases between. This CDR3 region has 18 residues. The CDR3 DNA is TGCGCCAGCAGCCAACCGACAACTACTAGGGCTAGCACAGATACGCAGTATTTT. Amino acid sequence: CASSQPTTTRASTDTQYF.

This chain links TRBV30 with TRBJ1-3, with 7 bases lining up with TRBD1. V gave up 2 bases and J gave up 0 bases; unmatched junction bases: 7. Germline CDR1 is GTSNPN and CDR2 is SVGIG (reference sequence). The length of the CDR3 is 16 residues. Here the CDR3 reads CAWSLGQRYSGNTIYF. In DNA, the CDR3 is TGTGCCTGGAGTTTGGGACAGCGATACTCTGGAAACACCATATATTTT.

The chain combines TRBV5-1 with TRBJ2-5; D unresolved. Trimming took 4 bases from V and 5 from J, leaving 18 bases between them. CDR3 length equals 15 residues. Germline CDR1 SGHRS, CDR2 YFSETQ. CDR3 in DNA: TGCGCCAGCAGCCTGGGTCTAGGCCAGTTCGAGACCCAGTACTTC. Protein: CASSLGLGQFETQYF.

Here the CDR3 reads CASSFETGMDYEQYF. For the CDR3, the DNA is TGTGCCAGCAGTTTCGAGACAGGGATGGACTACGAGCAGTACTTC. The chain couples TRBV28 to TRBJ2-7, with TRBD1 matching 7 bases. V shed 3 bases and J 3 bases; nucleotides not matched to a gene: 8. The CDR3 totals 15 residues. CDR1 and CDR2 from the germline V gene are MDHEN and SYDVKM.

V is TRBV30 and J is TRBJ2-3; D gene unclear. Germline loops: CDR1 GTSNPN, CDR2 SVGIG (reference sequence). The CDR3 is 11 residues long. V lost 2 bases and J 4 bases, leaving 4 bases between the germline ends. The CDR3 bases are TGTGCCTGGAGTCCCGCAGATACGCAGTATTTT. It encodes CAWSPADTQYF.

The CDR3 loop reads CASSQPDRPYGYTF. The CDR3 DNA is TGTGCCAGCAGCCAACCGGACAGACCCTATGGCTACACCTTC. This sequence joins TRBV7-2 and TRBJ1-2, with D tentatively TRBD1 (6 bases). Trimming cost V 5 bases and J 4 bases, with 14 bases left between them. The CDR3 totals 14 residues. CDR1 and CDR2 from the germline V gene are SGHTA and FQGNSA.

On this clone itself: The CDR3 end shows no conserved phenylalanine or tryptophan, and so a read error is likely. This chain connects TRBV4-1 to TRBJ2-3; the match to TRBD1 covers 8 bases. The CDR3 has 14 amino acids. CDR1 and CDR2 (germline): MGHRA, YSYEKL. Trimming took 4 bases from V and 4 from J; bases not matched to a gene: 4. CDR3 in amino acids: CASSPDRVADTQYL. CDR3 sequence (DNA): TGCGCCAGCAGCCCGGACAGGGTGGCAGATACGCAGTATCTT.

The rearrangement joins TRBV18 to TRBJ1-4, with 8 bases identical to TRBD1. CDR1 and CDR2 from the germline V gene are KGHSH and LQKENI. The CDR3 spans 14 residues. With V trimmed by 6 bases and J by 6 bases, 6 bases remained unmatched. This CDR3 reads CASSNQGAHEKLFF. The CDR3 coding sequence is TGTGCCAGCTCCAATCAGGGGGCGCATGAAAAACTGTTTTTT.

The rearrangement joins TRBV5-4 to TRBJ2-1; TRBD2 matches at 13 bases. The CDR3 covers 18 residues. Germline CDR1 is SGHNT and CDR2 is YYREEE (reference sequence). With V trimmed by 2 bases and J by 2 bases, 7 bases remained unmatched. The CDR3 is CASSLRLAGGGPYNEQFF. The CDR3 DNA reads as TGTGCCAGCAGCTTAAGACTAGCGGGAGGTGGCCCCTACAATGAGCAGTTCTTC.

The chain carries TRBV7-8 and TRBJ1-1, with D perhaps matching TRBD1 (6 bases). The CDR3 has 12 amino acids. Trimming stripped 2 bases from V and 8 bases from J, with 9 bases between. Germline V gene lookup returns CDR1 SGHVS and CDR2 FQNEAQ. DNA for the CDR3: TGTGCCAGCAGCTTAAACGACAGGGAAGCTTTCTTT. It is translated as CASSLNDREAFF. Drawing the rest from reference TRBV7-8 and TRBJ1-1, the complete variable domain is GAGVSQSPRYKVAKRGQDVALRCDPISGHVSLFWYQQALGQGPEFLTYFQNEAQLDKSGLPSDRFFAERPEGSVSTLKIQRTQQEDSAVYLCASSLNDREAFFGQGTRLTVV.

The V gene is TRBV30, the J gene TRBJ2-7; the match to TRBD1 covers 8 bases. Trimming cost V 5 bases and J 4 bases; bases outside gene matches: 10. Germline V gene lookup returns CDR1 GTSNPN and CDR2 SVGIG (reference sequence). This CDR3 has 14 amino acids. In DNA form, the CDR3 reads TGTGCCTGGGGGGGACAGGCCAGTATGTACGAGCAGTACTTC. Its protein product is CAWGGQASMYEQYF.